This T cell receptor beta chain was recorded in a study of metastatic and nonmetastatic thyroid tumors. MiXCR was used by TCRdb to re-call the PCR reads. This sample has about 13,000 clones; approximately 30% occur once, and the top ten carry approximately 12%. J gave up 1 base and V 7 bases, and 8 bases lay outside the gene matches. CDR1 and CDR2 (germline): MNHNS, SASEGT. The CDR3 is made up of 16 amino acids. No treatment had been given to any patient before thyroid surgery. This clone showed up just a few times. The source of this sequence is a female donor with papillary thyroid cancer or a benign thyroid nodule (not recorded which). Some clones in this sample may be carry-over from other donors' samples. This chain connects TRBV6-1 to TRBJ2-3, with 10 bases identical to TRBD2. The sample was tumor tissue. The CDR3 DNA is TGTGCCAGCAACTCCGCCGGGACTAGCGGCACAGATACGCAGTATTTT. Its translation is CASNSAGTSGTDTQYF.